The text below deals with one TCR beta chain. Its antigen is unknown. This entry is derived from a study of shared clonotypes between healthy human individuals. The method was immunoSEQ multiplex PCR; TCRdb's version includes in-frame clones alone and lacks a portion of them. The repertoire holds 1.6 million or so clones, with around 97% as singletons. V was pared by 0 bases and J by 0 bases, with 26 bases of the junction left unmatched. The CDR3 has 23 amino acids. Germline V gene sequence: CDR1 SGHRS, CDR2 YFSETQ. Regarding the study as a whole: Apart from blood, nothing was sampled; tissue repertoires likely differ.

The sequence was obtained from a young man in good health. Material for sequencing was naive CD4+ T cells sorted from blood. Subset defined: CD45RA+ positively selected. The chain links TRBV5-1 to TRBJ2-5, with 7 bases aligning to TRBD2. The chain's CDR3 is CASSLVISPTSPLTRYYQETQYF. The CDR3 bases are TGCGCCAGCAGCTTGGTTATATCTCCGACTAGCCCATTGACACGATACTACCAAGAGACCCAGTACTTC.